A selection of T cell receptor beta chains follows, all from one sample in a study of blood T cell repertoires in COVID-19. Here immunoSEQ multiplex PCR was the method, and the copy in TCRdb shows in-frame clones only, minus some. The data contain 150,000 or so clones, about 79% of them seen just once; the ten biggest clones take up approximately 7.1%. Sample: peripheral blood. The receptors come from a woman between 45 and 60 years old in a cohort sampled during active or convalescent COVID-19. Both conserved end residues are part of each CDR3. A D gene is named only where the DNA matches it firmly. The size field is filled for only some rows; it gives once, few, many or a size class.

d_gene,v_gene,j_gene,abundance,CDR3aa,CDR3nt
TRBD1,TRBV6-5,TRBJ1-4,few,CASRKTGTGGEGLFF,TGTGCCAGCAGAAAAACCGGGACAGGGGGCGAGGGACTGTTTTTT
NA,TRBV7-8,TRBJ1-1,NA,CASSLARVLDTEAFF,TGTGCCAGCAGCTTAGCGCGGGTTTTGGACACTGAAGCTTTCTTT
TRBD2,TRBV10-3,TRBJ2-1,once,CAISDRGGEYNEQFF,TGTGCCATCAGTGATCGCGGGGGGGAATACAATGAGCAGTTCTTC
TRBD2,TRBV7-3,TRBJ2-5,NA,CASSLTVGGGTQYF,TGTGCCAGCAGCTTAACGGTGGGGGGGGGAACCCAGTACTTC
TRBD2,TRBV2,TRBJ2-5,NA,CASKGGLALETQYF,TGTGCCAGCAAGGGGGGACTAGCGTTAGAGACCCAGTACTTC
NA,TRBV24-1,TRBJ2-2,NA,CATSDPRVGGNTGELFF,TGTGCCACCAGTGATCCGAGAGTAGGGGGGAACACCGGGGAGCTGTTTTTT
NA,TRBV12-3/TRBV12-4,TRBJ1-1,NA,CASILGNTEAFF,TGTGCCAGCATACTTGGGAACACTGAAGCTTTCTTT
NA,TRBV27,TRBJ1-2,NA,CASSPTLAGGYTF,TGTGCCAGCAGCCCAACCCTGGCGGGAGGCTACACCTTC
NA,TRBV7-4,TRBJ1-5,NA,CASSSRPMTGCNQPQHF,TGTGCCAGCAGCTCCAGGCCCATGACAGGTTGCAATCAGCCCCAGCATTTT
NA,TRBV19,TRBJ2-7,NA,CASSVADRLTYEQYF,TGTGCCAGTAGTGTAGCGGACAGGCTAACCTACGAGCAGTACTTC
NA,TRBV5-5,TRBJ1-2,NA,CASSLANSPYGYTF,TGTGCCAGCAGCTTGGCCAACAGCCCCTATGGCTACACCTTC
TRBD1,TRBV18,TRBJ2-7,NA,CASSPTPGQFGEQYF,TGTGCCAGCTCACCGACTCCGGGACAGTTCGGCGAGCAGTACTTC
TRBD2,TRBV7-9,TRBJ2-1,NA,CASSYKSAGVSEQFF,TGTGCCAGCAGCTACAAGTCAGCGGGGGTGAGTGAGCAGTTCTTC
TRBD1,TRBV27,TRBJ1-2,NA,CASSKGTGGSYTF,TGTGCCAGCAGTAAAGGGACAGGGGGTAGCTACACCTTC
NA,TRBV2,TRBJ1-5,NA,CASSGTVYQPQHF,TGTGCCAGCAGTGGAACTGTGTATCAGCCCCAGCATTTT
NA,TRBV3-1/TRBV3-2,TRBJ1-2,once,CASSQRRGLGYGYTF,TGTGCCAGCAGCCAAAGGCGGGGGTTGGGCTATGGCTACACCTTC
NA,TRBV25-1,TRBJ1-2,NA,CASDSPPVLSGYTF,TGTGCCAGCGATTCACCTCCCGTTCTGAGTGGCTACACCTTC
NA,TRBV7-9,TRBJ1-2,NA,CASSLRGLSYGYTF,TGTGCCAGCAGCTTACGAGGGCTCAGCTATGGCTACACCTTC
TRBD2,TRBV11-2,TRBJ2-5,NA,CASSTIGLEKETQYF,TGTGCCAGCAGCACAATAGGACTAGAGAAAGAGACCCAGTACTTC
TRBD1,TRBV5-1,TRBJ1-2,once,CASSPIDDRGPNYGYTF,TGCGCCAGCAGCCCAATAGATGACAGGGGCCCCAACTATGGCTACACCTTC
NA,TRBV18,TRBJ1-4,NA,CASSPRAQGLGEKLFF,TGTGCCAGCTCACCACGAGCGCAGGGACTTGGTGAAAAACTGTTTTTT
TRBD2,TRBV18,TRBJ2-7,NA,CASSPGTTHEQYF,TGTGCCAGCTCACCTGGGACTACCCACGAGCAGTACTTC
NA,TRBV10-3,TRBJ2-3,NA,CAISGTIGGRSDTQYF,TGTGCCATCAGTGGAACGATCGGGGGTAGGTCAGATACGCAGTATTTT
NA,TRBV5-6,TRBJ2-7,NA,CASSWTQGNYEQYF,TGTGCCAGCAGCTGGACACAGGGCAACTACGAGCAGTACTTC
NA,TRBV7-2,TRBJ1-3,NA,CASSAGSGNTIYF,TGTGCCAGCAGCGCAGGCTCTGGAAACACCATATATTTT
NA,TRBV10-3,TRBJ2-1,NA,CAISPDSKFREQFF,TGTGCCATCAGCCCTGACAGTAAGTTTCGGGAGCAGTTCTTC
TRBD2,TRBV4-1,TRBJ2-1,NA,CASSQDRVAGYNEQFF,TGCGCCAGCAGCCAAGATCGGGTAGCGGGGTACAATGAGCAGTTCTTC
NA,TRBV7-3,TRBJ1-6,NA,CASSLTSGGSPLHF,TGTGCCAGCAGCTTAACGAGCGGGGGTTCACCCCTCCACTTT
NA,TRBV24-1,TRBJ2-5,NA,CATSDLGQGGETQYF,TGTGCCACCAGTGATTTGGGGCAGGGGGGAGAGACCCAGTACTTC
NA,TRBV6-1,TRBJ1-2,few,CASSPGTNYGYTF,TGTGCCAGCAGCCCCGGGACTAACTATGGCTACACCTTC
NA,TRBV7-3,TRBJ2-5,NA,CASSLTGLTAVQETQYF,TGTGCCAGCAGCTTAACGGGCCTGACAGCTGTCCAAGAGACCCAGTACTTC
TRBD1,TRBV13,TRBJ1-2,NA,CASSSRDRGGYTF,TGTGCCAGCAGCTCCCGGGACAGGGGAGGCTACACCTTC
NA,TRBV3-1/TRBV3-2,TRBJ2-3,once,CASSHGPSSESSTDTQYF,TGTGCCAGCAGCCACGGTCCTAGTAGCGAGTCTAGCACAGATACGCAGTATTTT
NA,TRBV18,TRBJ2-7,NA,CASSPGGVYEQYF,TGTGCCAGCTCACCAGGCGGGGTATACGAGCAGTACTTC
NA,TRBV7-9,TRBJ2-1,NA,CASTIPGGREQFF,TGTGCCAGCACTATTCCCGGGGGGCGAGAGCAGTTCTTC
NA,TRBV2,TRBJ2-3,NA,CASSLSTDTQYF,TGTGCCAGCAGTCTAAGCACAGATACGCAGTATTTT
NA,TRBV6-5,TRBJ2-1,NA,CASSYSGPRSDEQFF,TGTGCCAGCAGTTACTCTGGGCCACGGTCCGATGAGCAGTTCTTC
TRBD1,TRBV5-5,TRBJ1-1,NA,CASSLGRNRGPKTEAFF,TGTGCCAGCAGCTTGGGGCGAAACAGGGGGCCAAAGACTGAAGCTTTCTTT
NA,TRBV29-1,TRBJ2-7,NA,CSARLGRYEQYF,TGCAGCGCCCGACTGGGTCGATACGAGCAGTACTTC